This T cell receptor (beta chain) was captured in a study of type 1 regulatory T cells. About the study: An in vitro protocol generated T-allo10, a Tr1-enriched, alloantigen-specific CD4 T cell product.

Overall study findings and caveats: Type 1 regulatory T cells had a more restricted TCR repertoire than non-type 1 regulatory T cells.

With respect to this clonotype: Its target is not known.

MiXCR, run by TCRdb on the reads, gives a single entry per CDR3 protein. The sample yields about 42,000 distinct CDR3 sequences, 9.5% to 15% seen once. The CDR3 is 14 residues long. V was cut by 0 bases and J by 0 bases, with 6 bases left in between. The germline V gene has CDR1 MNHEY and CDR2 SVGEGT. Material: cultured non-Tr1 T cells, either the whole culture or a sorted T cell fraction (not recorded which). The rearrangement joins TRBV6-2 or TRBV6-3 to TRBJ2-7; D is uncertain. This clonotype was sampled from a human donor in good health. The CDR3 sequence is CASSYSQASYEQYF. CDR3 bases: TGTGCCAGCAGTTACTCTCAGGCCTCCTACGAGCAGTACTTC.